The 23 T cell receptor beta chains presented below share a single source sample, sequenced in a study of radiotherapy plus CTLA-4 blockade in lung cancer. TCRdb keeps only in-frame clones here, not all; method: immunoSEQ multiplex PCR. The data contain roughly 46,000 clones, approximately 79% of them singletons. The specimen comprised peripheral blood, sampled from a patient treated with radiotherapy plus ipilimumab. The receptors shown here come from a human donor with non-small cell lung cancer who had stable disease on radiotherapy plus ipilimumab.

J is TRBJ1-4 and V is TRBV5-4, with a tentative D call TRBD1 (5 bases). V lost 4 bases to trimming and J lost 7 bases, with 17 bases between them. Germline V gene data show CDR1 as SGHNT and CDR2 as YYREEE (reference sequence). The CDR3 is 15 amino acids. In DNA form, the CDR3 reads TGTGCCAGCAGCCTGGCGGGGGGGTCCGGTGAAAAACTGTTTTTT. It codes for CASSLAGGSGEKLFF.

This rearrangement joins TRBV30 to TRBJ1-1, with D hard to call. The CDR3 has 12 amino acids. V was clipped by 8 bases and J by 4 bases, with 14 bases between them. The germline V gene has CDR1 GTSNPN and CDR2 SVGIG (reference sequence). The CDR3 nucleotides read TGTGCCCGGCCACCAGGATCCACTGAAGCTTTCTTT. Protein: CARPPGSTEAFF. The variable domain in full, with the rest retrieved from reference TRBV30 and TRBJ1-1, is SQTIHQWPATLVQPVGSPLSLECTVEGTSNPNLYWYRQAAGRGLQLLFYSVGIGQISSEVPQNLSASRPQDRQFILSSKKLLLSDSGFYLCARPPGSTEAFFGQGTRLTVV.

The chain employs TRBV7-2 and TRBJ1-5; D unclear. Trimming pared 5 bases from V and 1 base from J, leaving 12 bases between. From germline, CDR1 is SGHTA and CDR2 FQGNSA. The CDR3 has 15 amino acids. DNA of the CDR3: TGTGCCAGCAGCCCCCTGGCAGGCAGCAATCAGCCCCAGCATTTT. Protein product: CASSPLAGSNQPQHF.

V is TRBV4-1 and J is TRBJ1-3, with TRBD1 matching over 7 bases. The CDR3 runs to 15 residues. Trimming at V came to 4 bases and at J to 1 base, leaving 4 bases not matched to a gene. Germline-derived CDR1 and CDR2 are MGHRA and YSYEKL. The CDR3 spells CASSPLGQSGNTIYF. As DNA, the CDR3 is TGCGCCAGCAGCCCCTTGGGACAGTCTGGAAACACCATATATTTT.

The rearrangement links TRBV7-9 to TRBJ1-1, with TRBD1 matching over 8 bases. V gave up 5 bases and J gave up 5 bases; unmatched junction bases: 10. The CDR3 is 15 amino acids. CDR1 and CDR2 from the germline V gene are SEHNR and FQNEAQ (reference sequence). DNA for the CDR3: TGTGCCAGCAGCCCCGCCGACAGGGGCTGGACTGAAGCTTTCTTT. It codes for CASSPADRGWTEAFF.

The chain is built from TRBV30 and TRBJ1-5, with D tentatively TRBD1 (5 bases). V gave up 2 bases and J gave up 1 base, with 12 bases separating them. CDR1 GTSNPN and CDR2 SVGIG come from the germline V gene (reference sequence). The CDR3 covers 15 residues. Here the CDR3 DNA reads TGTGCCTGGAGTTTAGGGGCACAAAGCAATCAGCCCCAGCATTTT. Translating it yields CAWSLGAQSNQPQHF.

This chain links TRBV7-6 with TRBJ2-1; 15 nucleotides align to TRBD2. Trimming took 5 bases from V and 4 from J; bases not matched to a gene: 15. The CDR3 is 20 residues long. Germline loops: CDR1 SGHVS, CDR2 FNYEAQ. CDR3 in DNA: TGTGCCAGCAGCGTCAACCCTGGGACTAGCGGGGGGACGATGTACAATGAGCAGTTCTTC. Translating it yields CASSVNPGTSGGTMYNEQFF.

The chain employs TRBV30 and TRBJ1-1, with unresolved D. Per the germline V gene, CDR1 is GTSNPN and CDR2 is SVGIG (reference sequence). Trimming removed 0 bases at V and 11 bases at J, with 10 bases between. CDR3 length equals 11 residues. The CDR3 bases are TGTGCCTGGAGTGTTTCACCATGGGCTTTCTTT. It encodes CAWSVSPWAFF.

The chain couples TRBV18 to TRBJ2-7, with TRBD1 identical over 9 bases. CDR3 length equals 15 residues. Germline loops: CDR1 KGHSH, CDR2 LQKENI. V lost 4 bases and J lost 2; bases outside the gene matches: 6. The chain's CDR3 is CASSLGQGRTYEQYF. Here the CDR3 DNA reads TGTGCCAGCTCACTAGGACAGGGGCGGACCTACGAGCAGTACTTC. The full variable domain, completed using reference TRBV18 and TRBJ2-7, is NAGVMQNPRHLVRRRGQEARLRCSPMKGHSHVYWYRQLPEEGLKFMVYLQKENIIDESGMPKERFSAEFPKEGPSILRIQQVVRGDSAAYFCASSLGQGRTYEQYFGPGTRLTVT.

V and J are TRBV5-1 and TRBJ1-1; D unresolved. The V end lost 6 bases, the J end lost 0 bases, and 12 bases lay between the germline ends. The CDR3 sequence is 14 residues long. Per the germline V gene, CDR1 is SGHRS and CDR2 is YFSETQ. CDR3 loop: CASNFGQLNTEAFF. CDR3 nucleotide sequence: TGCGCCAGCAACTTCGGGCAATTGAACACTGAAGCTTTCTTT.

This chain connects TRBV11-2 to TRBJ1-5; a weak D match, TRBD1 (5 bases). CDR1 is SGHAT and CDR2 is FQNNGV in the germline V gene. The CDR3 runs 15 residues. V lost 3 bases and J 4 bases, leaving 13 bases between the germline ends. The chain's CDR3 is CASSLGQGPNQPQHF. The CDR3 DNA is TGTGCCAGCAGCTTGGGGCAGGGCCCTAATCAGCCCCAGCATTTT.

The chain joins TRBV2 to TRBJ1-1, with D maybe TRBD1 (5 bases). Germline loops: CDR1 SNHLY, CDR2 FYNNEI. There are 13 residues in the CDR3. V lost 4 bases and J lost 6, with 12 bases in between. The CDR3 loop reads CASSVSREAEAFF. As DNA, the CDR3 is TGTGCCAGCAGTGTTAGCAGGGAGGCTGAAGCTTTCTTT.

This clone was seen more than once but under ten times. The V and J genes are TRBV6-6 and TRBJ1-2; the D gene is possibly TRBD1 (5 bases). Germline V gene data show CDR1 as MNHNY and CDR2 as SVGAGI (reference sequence). The ends were cut back, 5 bases at V and 5 bases at J, with 12 bases in the middle. CDR3 size: 13 residues. Here the CDR3 reads CASSTPGVYGYTF. For the CDR3, the DNA is TGTGCCAGCAGTACACCGGGGGTGTATGGCTACACCTTC.

This rearrangement joins TRBV15 to TRBJ2-7; 12 bases line up with TRBD1. The CDR3 extends over 15 amino acids. The V segment lost 8 bases and the J segment 5 bases; nucleotides outside the gene matches: 10. The germline V gene has CDR1 LNHNV and CDR2 YYDKDF (reference sequence). The CDR3 sequence: CATGRDRGRGNEQYF. CDR3 sequence (DNA): TGTGCCACCGGCCGGGACAGGGGGCGCGGGAACGAGCAGTACTTC.

This chain uses TRBV7-9 with TRBJ2-7; the D gene is possibly TRBD1 (5 bases). Trimming left V 7 bases short and J 2 bases short, with 21 bases between. This CDR3 is 16 amino acids long. In germline, CDR1 is SEHNR, CDR2 FQNEAQ (reference sequence). The CDR3 DNA reads TGTGCCAGCACCGGCGCCTTACAGGAGAACCCCTACGAGCAGTACTTC. Its protein is CASTGALQENPYEQYF.

The J gene is TRBJ1-4, the V gene TRBV19; 7 nucleotides align to TRBD1. V was pared by 6 bases and J by 0 bases, with 4 bases of the junction left unmatched. Germline V gives CDR1 LNHDA, CDR2 SQIVND (reference sequence). The CDR3 sequence is 15 residues long. CDR3 sequence: CASRVGQATNEKLFF. The CDR3 region has the DNA TGTGCCAGTAGGGTTGGACAGGCAACTAATGAAAAACTGTTTTTT.

The V call is TRBV5-6, the J call TRBJ1-6, with D maybe TRBD1 (5 bases). The CDR3 length is 15 residues. Trimming pared 0 bases from V and 5 bases from J, leaving 9 bases between. Germline V CDR1 and CDR2: SGHDT, YYEEEE. The CDR3 protein is CASSLGGIDNSPLHF. In DNA, the CDR3 is TGTGCCAGCAGCTTGGGGGGGATTGATAATTCACCCCTCCACTTT.

The chain is built from TRBV7-3 and TRBJ1-2, with D possibly being TRBD1 (6 bases). V was trimmed by 2 bases and J by 3 bases, leaving 7 bases between them. In germline, CDR1 is SGHTA, CDR2 FQGTGA. The CDR3 is 13 residues long. CDR3 residues: CASSLHRDYGYTF. CDR3 bases: TGTGCCAGCAGCTTACACAGGGACTATGGCTACACCTTC.

J is TRBJ1-1 and V is TRBV14; no firm D call. Germline values: CDR1 SGHDN, CDR2 FVKESK. The CDR3 length is 14 residues. V was clipped by 5 bases and J by 1 base, with 11 bases between them. The CDR3 coding sequence is TGTGCCAGCAGCGTACAGAGTTCGAACACTGAAGCTTTCTTT. Residues: CASSVQSSNTEAFF. The full variable domain, with the rest looked up from reference TRBV14 and TRBJ1-1, is EAGVTQFPSHSVIEKGQTVTLRCDPISGHDNLYWYRRVMGKEIKFLLHFVKESKQDESGMPNNRFLAERTGGTYSTLKVQPAELEDSGVYFCASSVQSSNTEAFFGQGTRLTVV.

This sequence joins TRBV6-1 and TRBJ2-7, with TRBD1 matching 7 bases. Germline V gene sequence: CDR1 MNHNS, CDR2 SASEGT. This CDR3 has 15 amino acids. J was trimmed by 0 bases and V by 5 bases; bases with no gene match: 7. Here the CDR3 reads CASSPDRTFSYEQYV. Here the CDR3 DNA reads TGTGCCAGCAGTCCGGACAGGACCTTCTCCTACGAGCAGTACGTC.

The chain is built from TRBV10-3 and TRBJ2-7; D is ambiguous. Germline CDR1 reads ENHRY; CDR2 reads SYGVKD. V lost 3 bases and J 0 bases, leaving 12 bases between the germline ends. The CDR3 spans 15 residues. The CDR3 DNA is TGTGCCATCAGTGAAAAGTCACGAAGCTCCTACGAGCAGTACGTC. Its protein product is CAISEKSRSSYEQYV.

Only a few counts were recorded for this clone. This chain joins TRBV6-1 and TRBJ1-2; no firm D call. The CDR3 length is 11 residues. Germline CDR1 reads MNHNS; CDR2 reads SASEGT. Trimming took off 2 bases at V and 8 bases at J, with 6 bases between the two ends. DNA of the CDR3: TGTGCCAGCAGTGAACGACGGGGCTACACCTTC. Encoded protein: CASSERRGYTF.

The chain uses TRBV6-1 and TRBJ2-5; D is ambiguous. V lost 7 bases to trimming and J lost 1 base, with 10 bases between them. The CDR3 extends over 13 amino acids. Germline loops: CDR1 MNHNS, CDR2 SASEGT. CDR3 sequence: CASKRRPQETQYF. The CDR3 DNA reads TGTGCCAGCAAAAGACGCCCCCAAGAGACCCAGTACTTC.